The 20 T cell receptor beta chains listed next were all sequenced from one sample in a study of CD8 T cells in ankylosing spondylitis (dated by TCRdb to the late 2010s). The library was produced with 5' RACE. The run used an Illumina HiSeq 2500. TCRdb applied fastp at Q25 and MiXCR to the public reads, then kept only in-frame beta chains. When rows share a CDR3 protein, they turn into one entry using the most common DNA and genes. Here the sample has around 250,000 distinct CDR3 sequences; more than 15% occur a single time. The ten largest clones represent under 40% of the sample. Material for sequencing was blood, either unsorted or a sorted T cell fraction (not recorded which). The receptor source for this set is a male donor with ankylosing spondylitis or in good health (not recorded which).

The chain has TRBV4-3 and TRBJ2-1, with 7 nucleotides matching TRBD2. Germline V gene sequence: CDR1 LGHNA, CDR2 YSLEER. This CDR3 has 16 residues. After removal of 0 bases from V and 8 bases from J, the junction contained 10 bases not matched to a gene. Here the CDR3 reads CASSQDGRLANDEQFF. In DNA form, the CDR3 reads TGCGCCAGCAGCCAAGATGGGAGACTAGCCAACGATGAGCAGTTCTTC.

The chain employs TRBV11-2 and TRBJ1-1, with D possibly matching TRBD1 (6 bases). The CDR3 has 14 residues. Germline lookup yields CDR1 SGHAT and CDR2 FQNNGV. Between the trimmed V and J ends, which lost 5 bases and 2 bases, there was a span of 12 bases. The CDR3 region has the DNA TGTGCCAGCAGCCCACAGGGTAGAAACACTGAAGCTTTCTTT. It specifies CASSPQGRNTEAFF. Using reference TRBV11-2 and TRBJ1-1 for the parts outside the CDR3, the full variable domain is EAGVAQSPRYKIIEKRQSVAFWCNPISGHATLYWYQQILGQGPKLLIQFQNNGVVDDSQLPKDRFSAERLKGVDSTLKIQPAKLEDSAVYLCASSPQGRNTEAFFGQGTRLTVV.

This clonotype has just a few counts. The V call is TRBV29-1, the J call TRBJ2-7; a possible D gene is TRBD1 (5 bases). Germline V lookup: CDR1 SQVTM, CDR2 ANQGSEA. This CDR3 comprises 14 residues. Trimming removed 0 bases at V and 2 bases at J, with 11 bases between. CDR3 in amino acids: CSVEEGAGPYEQYF. DNA for the CDR3: TGCAGCGTTGAAGAAGGGGCAGGGCCCTACGAGCAGTACTTC.

This clonotype was observed a handful of times. The rearrangement joins TRBV5-6 to TRBJ1-2; 8 bases agree with TRBD1. With V trimmed by 4 bases and J by 2 bases, 7 bases remained unmatched. Germline V CDR1 and CDR2: SGHDT, YYEEEE. This CDR3 is built from 15 residues. CDR3 protein: CASSPTTGANYGYTF. CDR3 sequence (DNA): TGTGCCAGCAGCCCGACGACAGGGGCGAACTATGGCTACACCTTC.

The chain joins TRBV12-3 or TRBV12-4 to TRBJ2-2; tentative D call: TRBD1 (6 bases). The V end lost 6 bases, the J end lost 6 bases, and 8 bases lay between the germline ends. There are 12 residues in the CDR3. As DNA, the CDR3 is TGTGCCAGCAGACAGGGTCCCGGGGAGCTGTTTTTT. It is translated as CASRQGPGELFF.

This clonotype was counted only a few times. This chain connects TRBV20-1 to TRBJ1-1, with a weak D call TRBD1 (5 bases). Trimming pared 1 base from V and 0 bases from J, leaving 12 bases between. Germline V lookup: CDR1 DFQATT, CDR2 SNEGSKA (reference sequence). The length of the CDR3 is 15 residues. CDR3 residues: CSARARQSLNTEAFF. The CDR3 coding sequence is TGCAGTGCTAGAGCGAGACAGAGTTTGAACACTGAAGCTTTCTTT.

This clonotype showed up just a few times. The chain has TRBV27 and TRBJ2-7; 10 nucleotides line up with TRBD2. Germline V gene sequence: CDR1 MNHEY, CDR2 SMNVEV (reference sequence). The V and J ends lost 4 bases and 3 bases, in that order; junction bases with no gene match: 6. This CDR3 is 15 amino acids long. In DNA, the CDR3 is TGTGCCAGCAGTTGGGCTAGCGGGAGCGTCTACGAGCAGTACTTC. It is translated as CASSWASGSVYEQYF.

There are many counts of this clonotype. The CDR3 loop is CASSTRTSGVYNEQFF. For the CDR3, the DNA is TGTGCCAGCAGTACTCGGACTAGCGGAGTCTACAATGAGCAGTTCTTC. The rearrangement links TRBV6-5 to TRBJ2-1, with 10 positions matching TRBD2. Germline CDR1 reads MNHEY; CDR2 reads SVGAGI. V lost 5 bases to trimming and J lost 3 bases; unmatched junction nucleotides: 7. This CDR3 spans 16 amino acids.

This sequence joins TRBV27 and TRBJ2-7, with 14 bases matching TRBD2. The junction had 8 bases not matched to a gene; V was cut back by 6 bases and J by 4 bases. CDR1 and CDR2 from the germline V gene are MNHEY and SMNVEV (reference sequence). The CDR3 is 16 residues long. The CDR3 coding sequence is TGTGCCAGCAGACACGGGACTAGCGGGAGTGGGTACGAGCAGTACTTC. Residues: CASRHGTSGSGYEQYF.

The rearrangement uses TRBV12-3 or TRBV12-4 and TRBJ2-2, with 9 bases identical to TRBD2. This CDR3 is built from 16 residues. Unmatched junction bases numbered 5, after V lost 3 bases and J lost 3 bases. In DNA form, the CDR3 reads TGTGCCAGCAGTTTTTCGGCGGGAGGGTACACCGGGGAGCTGTTTTTT. Translation gives CASSFSAGGYTGELFF.

In this sample, this clonotype turned up once. J is TRBJ2-1 and V is TRBV11-2, with TRBD1 as a possible D gene (7 bases). There are 18 residues in the CDR3. Germline V lookup: CDR1 SGHAT, CDR2 FQNNGV. The V and J ends lost 1 base and 0 bases respectively, with 16 bases between them. The CDR3 loop is CASSLVAGGLLSYNEQFF. Written as DNA, the CDR3 is TGTGCCAGCAGCTTAGTAGCAGGGGGACTCCTCTCCTACAATGAGCAGTTCTTC.

The chain has TRBV29-1 and TRBJ1-5; D gene uncertain. The CDR3 loop spans 12 amino acids. V dropped 7 bases and J dropped 11 bases, with 18 bases sitting between them. Germline assignment: CDR1 SQVTM and CDR2 ANQGSEA. In DNA form, the CDR3 reads TGCAGCGCTGGGGATCAGGAGGTAGCCCAGCATTTT. Its protein product is CSAGDQEVAQHF.

The chain is built from TRBV3-1 and TRBJ2-4, with TRBD1 matching 7 bases. J lost 1 base, V lost 4 bases, and 4 bases had no gene match. CDR3 length: 15 amino acids. Germline V gene sequence: CDR1 LGHDT, CDR2 YNNKEL (reference sequence). DNA of the CDR3: TGTGCCAGCAGCCCCCGGGACAGTGCCAAAAACATTCAGTACTTC. Protein sequence: CASSPRDSAKNIQYF.

The V and J genes are TRBV12-3 or TRBV12-4 and TRBJ2-7, with D perhaps TRBD2 (6 bases). V lost 2 bases to trimming and J lost 3 bases, with 14 bases between them. The CDR3 is 15 amino acids. CDR3 protein: CASSLNRRRVYEQYF. CDR3 sequence (DNA): TGTGCCAGCAGTTTAAATAGAAGGAGGGTCTACGAGCAGTACTTC.

This clonotype was observed a few times. The chain combines TRBV5-1 with TRBJ2-3; D not certain. V lost 0 bases to trimming and J lost 2 bases, with 10 bases between them. Germline lookup yields CDR1 SGHRS and CDR2 YFSETQ. The length of the CDR3 is 15 residues. The CDR3 is CASSLDNSHTDTQYF. CDR3 nucleotide sequence: TGCGCCAGCAGCTTGGACAATTCCCACACAGATACGCAGTATTTT.

This clonotype showed up many times. The chain employs TRBV12-5 and TRBJ2-7; D is possibly TRBD1 (5 bases). Trimming removed 2 bases from V and 6 bases from J, with 8 bases in between. The CDR3 covers 12 residues. Germline-derived CDR1 and CDR2 are LGHNT and FRNRAP. The CDR3 spells CASGLYRSEQYF. In nucleotides, the CDR3 is TGTGCTAGTGGTTTGTACAGGAGCGAGCAGTACTTC.

This clonotype has a handful of counts. V usage is TRBV7-9 and J usage is TRBJ2-1; D gene ambiguous. The CDR3 is made up of 15 amino acids. The germline V and J ends were trimmed by 4 bases and 4 bases, with 14 bases remaining between them. Germline V gives CDR1 SEHNR, CDR2 FQNEAQ (reference sequence). The CDR3 sequence is CASSSTPSRYNEQFF. The CDR3 DNA reads TGTGCCAGCAGCTCAACCCCCTCAAGGTACAATGAGCAGTTCTTC.

This clonotype was observed a handful of times. The chain couples TRBV28 to TRBJ2-2; D is perhaps TRBD1 or TRBD2 (5 bases each). V lost 3 bases to trimming and J lost 5 bases, with 10 bases between them. CDR1 and CDR2 from the germline V gene are MDHEN and SYDVKM. The CDR3 is made up of 14 amino acids. CDR3: CASSLLGTTGELFF. The CDR3 DNA follows: TGTGCCAGCAGTTTGTTGGGGACGACCGGGGAGCTGTTTTTT. Variable domain in full (rest from reference TRBV28 and TRBJ2-2): DVKVTQSSRYLVKRTGEKVFLECVQDMDHENMFWYRQDPGLGLRLIYFSYDVKMKEKGDIPEGYSVSREKKERFSLILESASTNQTSMYLCASSLLGTTGELFFGEGSRLTVL.

This chain connects TRBV4-2 to TRBJ2-7; 9 bases map to TRBD2. This CDR3 has 14 residues. Germline-derived CDR1 and CDR2 are LGHNA and YNFKEQ. V lost 2 bases to trimming and J lost 5 bases; unmatched junction nucleotides: 4. The CDR3: CASSQRTSVDEQYF. The CDR3 DNA follows: TGTGCCAGCAGCCAAAGGACTAGCGTGGACGAGCAGTACTTC.

This clonotype was recorded a few times. This chain links TRBV27 with TRBJ2-1; 9 nucleotides align to TRBD2. This CDR3 has 16 residues. Losses at the gene ends were 8 bases for V and 3 bases for J; bases not matched to a gene: 11. Germline V gene data show CDR1 as MNHEY and CDR2 as SMNVEV (reference sequence). The CDR3 protein is CASGSLAGEFYNEQFF. The CDR3 nucleotides are TGTGCCAGCGGATCGTTAGCGGGAGAATTCTACAATGAGCAGTTCTTC.